The rows below give T cell receptor beta chains drawn from one sample of a study of Graves' ophthalmopathy and Graves' hyperthyroidism. Each CDR3 protein is one row after TCRdb ran MiXCR on the multiplex PCR reads. Among 210,000 or so distinct CDR3 sequences listed, 25% to 30% were seen once. Sequenced material: peripheral blood. The receptors were sampled from a man aged 45-65 years with Graves' ophthalmopathy. Both conserved end residues are part of each CDR3. Fields, in order: clone size, J gene, D gene, V gene, CDR3 DNA, CDR3 protein. The D gene is left open where the match is weak. Size is omitted from some rows. Given values are once, few, many or a class for expanded clones.

>many|TRBJ2-7|.|TRBV28
TGTGCCAGCAGTTCCTACAGGGAGCGCGAGCAGTGCTTC
CASSSYREREQCF
>.|TRBJ2-3|.|TRBV28
TGTGCCAGCAGTTTCACCCCCCCCACAGATACGCAGTATTTT
CASSFTPPTDTQYF
>many|TRBJ2-7|.|TRBV12-3/TRBV12-4
TGTGCCAGCAGTTCCGGGCCTCTAGCGCACTCCTACGAGCAGTACTTC
CASSSGPLAHSYEQYF
>many|TRBJ1-1|.|TRBV20-1
TGCAGTGCCGTCCCCCAGGTGAACACTGAAGCTTTCTTT
CSAVPQVNTEAFF
>many|TRBJ2-2|.|TRBV2
TGTGCCAGCAGTGTCCACAGGGTATCGGACACCGGGGAGCTGTTTTTT
CASSVHRVSDTGELFF
>.|TRBJ1-5|.|TRBV6-2/TRBV6-3
TGTGCCGGCACCCTCACTTTTGGGGGACCCCAGCATTTT
CAGTLTFGGPQHF
>.|TRBJ2-2|TRBD2|TRBV12-3/TRBV12-4
TGTGCCAGCAGTTTTCCCGAGACTAGCGGGTTCGGGGAGCTGTTTTTT
CASSFPETSGFGELFF
>.|TRBJ1-5|.|TRBV28
TGTGCCAGCAGTTGGGCAGGTCAGCCCCAGCATTTT
CASSWAGQPQHF
>.|TRBJ2-2|.|TRBV6-2/TRBV6-3
TGTGCCAGCAGTTACGGCCTCACCGGGGAGCTGTTTTTT
CASSYGLTGELFF
>.|TRBJ2-5|.|TRBV7-9
TGTGCCAGCAACCGGGAGTCTGAGACCCAGTACTTC
CASNRESETQYF
>.|TRBJ2-5|.|TRBV15
TGTGCCACCAGCAGAGATGTGATGGAGACCCAGTACTTC
CATSRDVMETQYF
>many|TRBJ2-6|TRBD1|TRBV5-1
TGCGCCACCAGACAGGGGAATTCTGGGGCCAACGTCCTGACTTTC
CATRQGNSGANVLTF
>.|TRBJ2-7|.|TRBV28
TGTGCCAGCAGGTTTGATATAGGGGCCTACGAGCAGTACTTC
CASRFDIGAYEQYF
>.|TRBJ1-1|.|TRBV7-2
TGTGCCAGCCATTTTAAGACAGCCAACACTGAAGCTTTCTTT
CASHFKTANTEAFF
>many|TRBJ2-2|.|TRBV7-7
TGTGCTAGCAGCTTAGCCCCTAACACCGGGGAGCTGTTTTTT
CASSLAPNTGELFF
>many|TRBJ2-5|TRBD1|TRBV25-1
TGTGCCAGCAGTGATCCCCGGGACAGGGGTGGAGAGACCCAGTACTTC
CASSDPRDRGGETQYF
>many|TRBJ1-6|.|TRBV19
TGTGCCAGTACCCAGGGCGGAGATAATTCACCCCTCCACTTT
CASTQGGDNSPLHF
>many|TRBJ2-7|TRBD2|TRBV6-1
TGTGCCAGCACTAGCGGGAGGTTGTACGAGCAGTACTTC
CASTSGRLYEQYF
>many|TRBJ2-7|TRBD1|TRBV12-3/TRBV12-4
TGTGCCAGCAGTTTAGATAGGGACAGGGGAGTAACTCCCCTTCACTCCTACGAGCAGTACTTC
CASSLDRDRGVTPLHSYEQYF
>.|TRBJ1-1|.|TRBV3-1
TGTGCCAGCAGCCAAGCGTACGGGGAAGCTTTCTTT
CASSQAYGEAFF
>many|TRBJ2-7|.|TRBV20-1
TGCAGTGCTAGAAGCTACGGTACGGATCCCTACGAGCAGTACTTC
CSARSYGTDPYEQYF
>many|TRBJ2-5|.|TRBV28
TGTGCCAGCAGTTGGGCCCTGAGGGGAGAGACCCAGTACTTC
CASSWALRGETQYF
>many|TRBJ2-7|TRBD2|TRBV5-1
TGCGCCAGCAGCTCCGGACCTTTACTAGCGGGAGCTTCCTACGAGCAGTACTTC
CASSSGPLLAGASYEQYF
>many|TRBJ1-6|.|TRBV6-2/TRBV6-3
TGTGCCAGCAGTTACCGGTCGGAGACCCCCCTCCACTTT
CASSYRSETPLHF
>many|TRBJ1-1|.|TRBV6-1
TGTGCCAGCAGCCTAAAACGAGTATTGAACACTGAAGCTTTCTTT
CASSLKRVLNTEAFF
>many|TRBJ2-4|TRBD1|TRBV7-2
TGTGCCAGCAGCTCCCCCGGGCTGGGACAGATAGGCGTAGCCAAAAACATTCAGTACTTC
CASSSPGLGQIGVAKNIQYF
>many|TRBJ1-5|.|TRBV28
TGTGCCAGCGACCCTGTGACAGGTAACAATCAGCCCCAGCATTTT
CASDPVTGNNQPQHF
>many|TRBJ1-5|.|TRBV27
TGTGCCAGCAGTTTATCGATAGGGGTAGGTGGCCAGCCCCAGCATTTT
CASSLSIGVGGQPQHF
>many|TRBJ2-7|TRBD2|TRBV27
TGTGCCAGCAGCAGAGGCGGGGGTTCCTACGAGCAGTACTTC
CASSRGGGSYEQYF
>.|TRBJ1-2|.|TRBV9
TGTGCCAGCAGCCCCGACGTGTCTAACTATGGCTACACCTTC
CASSPDVSNYGYTF
>many|TRBJ2-2|TRBD1|TRBV7-9
TGTGCCAGCAGCCGTCAGGGGGACACCGGGGAGCTGTTTTTT
CASSRQGDTGELFF
>many|TRBJ2-5|.|TRBV24-1
TGTGCCACCAGTGGGGACGTCTTAGGTTACCAAGAGACCCAGTACTTC
CATSGDVLGYQETQYF
>.|TRBJ1-2|.|TRBV20-1
TGCAGTGCTAGAGGAGGGGATTTAACAGCTAACTATGGCTACACCTTC
CSARGGDLTANYGYTF
>many|TRBJ2-2|TRBD1|TRBV12-5
TGTGCTAGCGGACAGGCCAACACCGGGGAGCTGTTTTTT
CASGQANTGELFF
>.|TRBJ2-5|.|TRBV24-1
TGTGCCACCAGCGGGGAAGTGCAAGAGACCCAGTACTTC
CATSGEVQETQYF
>many|TRBJ1-2|TRBD1|TRBV7-2
TGTGCCAGCAGCCTCGGGACAGCAGACTATGGCTACACCTTC
CASSLGTADYGYTF
>many|TRBJ1-3|.|TRBV28
TGTGCCAGCAGTTCGCTCGACGGAATCTCTGGAAACACCATATATTTT
CASSSLDGISGNTIYF
>.|TRBJ1-5|.|TRBV20-1
TGCAGTGCAGGCGATCAGCCCCAGCATTTT
CSAGDQPQHF
>many|TRBJ2-7|TRBD2|TRBV15
TGTGCCACCAGCAGGGGACTAGGACTCGAGCAGTACTTC
CATSRGLGLEQYF
>.|TRBJ1-6|.|TRBV3-1
TGTGCCAGCAGGGGGGTTTCGGATTCACCCCTCCACTTT
CASRGVSDSPLHF
>many|TRBJ2-7|TRBD1|TRBV20-1
TGCAGTGCTACCGGACAGGGGAGAAGGAGCGGGTACGAGCAGTACTTC
CSATGQGRRSGYEQYF
>many|TRBJ1-2|.|TRBV12-3/TRBV12-4
TGTGCCAGCAGCTCCCGGGGCCTCTATGGCTACACCTTC
CASSSRGLYGYTF
>many|TRBJ1-1|.|TRBV6-5
TGTGCCAGCAGTTACTCAGGCCGGGAACTATCATTT
CASSYSGRELSF
>many|TRBJ2-2|TRBD1|TRBV12-3/TRBV12-4
TGTGCCAGCAGTTTCACTAACTTGGACAGGGCCGGGGAGCTGTTTTTT
CASSFTNLDRAGELFF
>.|TRBJ2-7|.|TRBV6-2/TRBV6-3
TGTGCCAGCAGTACCCCGGCTTTCACCTACGAGCAGTACTTC
CASSTPAFTYEQYF
>few|TRBJ1-2|.|TRBV6-5
TGTGCCAGCAGTTACAATACAGGGAGCTATGGCTACACCTTC
CASSYNTGSYGYTF
>many|TRBJ2-7|TRBD1|TRBV6-5
TGTGCCAGCAGTACGTCCGGGACAGGGCCCTACGAGCAGTACTTC
CASSTSGTGPYEQYF
>.|TRBJ1-2|TRBD1|TRBV5-4
TGTGCCAGCAGCTTGGAGGGGGCCTTTAACTATGGCTACACCTTC
CASSLEGAFNYGYTF
>many|TRBJ1-1|.|TRBV6-5
TGTGCCAGTTACCTAGCGGGGACCCCGGGGCAAGAAGCTTTCTTT
CASYLAGTPGQEAFF
>many|TRBJ1-2|.|TRBV3-1
TGTGCCAGCAGCCAGCCTGGGGTTTGGGGCTACACCTTC
CASSQPGVWGYTF
>many|TRBJ1-2|.|TRBV6-5
TGTGCCAGCAGGATGACGGATTCCATTTTCAGTGGCTACACCTTC
CASRMTDSIFSGYTF
>many|TRBJ2-5|TRBD2|TRBV6-5
TGTGCCAGCAGTTACAGGGCAAGACTAGCGGTCCAAGAGACCCAGTACTTC
CASSYRARLAVQETQYF
>many|TRBJ1-6|.|TRBV12-3/TRBV12-4
TGTGCCAGCAGGTGGGGGATTTCACCCCTCCACTTT
CASRWGISPLHF
>many|TRBJ2-7|TRBD2|TRBV28
TGTGCGACGGGAGGCGAACCCTACGAGCAGTACTTC
CATGGEPYEQYF
>.|TRBJ2-2|TRBD1|TRBV28
TGTGCCAGCAAAAGGACAGGGGACACCGGGGAGCTGTTTTTT
CASKRTGDTGELFF
>many|TRBJ2-2|.|TRBV7-9
TGTGCCAGCAGCTCTTCGCTAGTTCTCGGCGGGGAGCTGTTTTTT
CASSSSLVLGGELFF
>.|TRBJ2-7|.|TRBV6-2/TRBV6-3
TGTGCCAGCAGTCGGGACAACGCCTACGAGCAGTACTTC
CASSRDNAYEQYF
>many|TRBJ2-5|TRBD2|TRBV29-1
TGCAGCGTCGGACTAGCGGGAGTAGAGACCCAGTACTTC
CSVGLAGVETQYF
>.|TRBJ2-7|.|TRBV12-3/TRBV12-4
TGTGCCAGCAGCTCGATTCAGGACGAGCAGTACTTC
CASSSIQDEQYF